One sample yielded the 11 T cell receptor beta chains listed below, sequenced in a study of identical twins. TCRdb processed the 5' RACE reads anew with MiXCR; each CDR3 protein has one entry. Of 1.5 million to 2 million distinct CDR3 sequences detected, 32% appear once; the ten largest clones hold approximately 0.25%. Sequencing was done on a sample of cord blood. Receptors were obtained from a newborn girl in good health.

A word on this clonotype: A read error is possible here, since a much larger clone lies one base away. V usage is TRBV4-2 and J usage is TRBJ2-4, with TRBD2 matching 9 bases. Germline V gives CDR1 LGHNA, CDR2 YNFKEQ. The CDR3 extends over 18 amino acids. In nucleotides, the CDR3 is TGTGCCAGCAGCCAAGATCTAGCGGGGAGTGTAGGCAAAAACACTCAGTACTTC. This codes for CASSQDLAGSVGKNTQYF.

The V call is TRBV9, the J call TRBJ2-4; no clear D gene. The V gene's germline CDR1 is SGDLS and CDR2 YYNGEE. The CDR3 has 14 amino acids. V was clipped by 4 bases and J by 5 bases, with 13 bases between them. CDR3 nucleotides: TGTGCCAGCAGCCCCCGACCTGTCCAAAACATTCAGTACTTC. Translated, it gives CASSPRPVQNIQYF.

In this sample, this clonotype turned up a few times. The V and J genes are TRBV18 and TRBJ2-4; 7 bases are shared with TRBD1. The J call may be wrong; the DNA end is better matched by TRBJ2-7. Germline CDR1 and CDR2: KGHSH and LQKENI. The CDR3 spans 15 residues. The CDR3, as DNA: TGTGCCAGCTCACCAGTGACAGGGTGGAACAACGAGCAGTACTTC. The encoded protein is CASSPVTGWNNEQYF.

In its sample, this clonotype was seen a few times. The chain links TRBV14 to TRBJ1-5, with TRBD1 matching over 7 bases. This CDR3 spans 15 amino acids. The germline CDR1 and CDR2 sequences are SGHDN and FVKESK. Losses at the gene ends were 2 bases for V and 4 bases for J; bases not matched to a gene: 5. The CDR3 DNA is TGTGCCAGCAGCCAACCCCACAGGGGTAATCAGCCCCAGCATTTT. This sequence encodes CASSQPHRGNQPQHF.

The chain employs TRBV12-3 or TRBV12-4 and TRBJ2-7; TRBD2 might be the D (5 bases). V lost 6 bases and J 0 bases, leaving 15 bases between the germline ends. This CDR3 region has 15 residues. The CDR3 loop reads CASSLRTPLSYEQYF. The CDR3 DNA reads as TGTGCCAGCAGCCTAAGGACTCCTCTCTCCTACGAGCAGTACTTC.

This chain links TRBV11-2 with TRBJ2-3, with TRBD2 identical over 11 bases. The CDR3 loop spans 17 amino acids. Germline-derived CDR1 and CDR2 are SGHAT and FQNNGV. Losses at the gene ends were 1 base for V and 4 bases for J; bases not matched to a gene: 7. CDR3 sequence: CASSLATGTSGSDTQYF. CDR3 nucleotide sequence: TGTGCCAGCAGCTTAGCCACCGGGACTAGCGGCTCAGATACGCAGTATTTT.

At least ten counts were recorded for this clonotype. The genes are TRBV10-3 and TRBJ2-5, with 8 bases matching TRBD2. V trimming: 5 bases; J trimming: 3 bases; junction bases outside the gene matches: 2. Germline CDR1 and CDR2: ENHRY and SYGVKD. CDR3 length: 13 residues. In DNA form, the CDR3 reads TGTGCCATCAGTAAAGCGGGGGAAGAGACCCAGTACTTC. Protein: CAISKAGEETQYF.

V gene TRBV7-2 combines with J gene TRBJ1-2; D ambiguous. Trimming shortened V by 5 bases and J by 2 bases, and 12 bases separated the two germline ends. Germline lookup yields CDR1 SGHTA and CDR2 FQGNSA. This CDR3 is 14 amino acids long. The CDR3 sequence is CASSVYKGNYGYTF. DNA for the CDR3: TGTGCCAGCAGCGTTTATAAGGGCAACTATGGCTACACCTTC.

The chain links TRBV6-2 or TRBV6-3 to TRBJ2-2, with D possibly being TRBD1 or TRBD2 (5 bases each). This CDR3 has 15 amino acids. Trimming removed 5 bases at V and 6 bases at J, with 16 bases between. The germline V gene encodes CDR1 MNHEY and CDR2 SVGEGT. This chain's CDR3 is CASSDPGPLSGELFF. The CDR3 coding sequence is TGTGCCAGCAGTGACCCGGGACCCCTGTCCGGGGAGCTGTTTTTT.

The chain is built from TRBV7-2 and TRBJ2-3; maybe TRBD2 (7 bases). The CDR3 has 17 amino acids. V gave up 3 bases and J gave up 1 base, with 17 bases separating them. CDR1 and CDR2 from the germline V gene are SGHTA and FQGNSA. CDR3 amino acids: CASSFRGGALGTDTQYF. The CDR3 DNA is TGTGCCAGCAGCTTTCGTGGGGGGGCCCTCGGCACAGATACGCAGTATTTT.

As regards this clonotype: A much larger clone differs by one base, so this may be a read error. The J gene is TRBJ2-5, the V gene TRBV14; D unclear. The last part of the DNA fits TRBJ2-1 better; the J call may be wrong. The germline V gene has CDR1 SGHDN and CDR2 FVKESK. The CDR3 runs to 12 residues. CDR3 DNA: TGTGCCAGCAGCCAAAACCAAGAGACCCAGTTCTTC. It translates to CASSQNQETQFF.